Below are 9 T cell receptor beta chains sequenced from a single sample in a study of metastatic and nonmetastatic thyroid tumors. With MiXCR, TCRdb reprocessed the PCR reads. Seen here are tens of thousands of clones, about 13% observed once, and the top ten hold 11%. Not a single patient had been given any form of treatment at any point before undergoing thyroid surgery. The sequenced material came from blood. Source of these receptors: a female donor with papillary thyroid cancer or a benign thyroid nodule (not recorded which). Some clones in this sample may be carry-over from other donors' samples.

The chain carries TRBV11-1 and TRBJ2-1; 11 bases agree with TRBD2. CDR1 and CDR2 from the germline V gene are SGHAT and FQDESV (reference sequence). The ends lost 5 bases at V and 9 bases at J; junction bases unmatched: 9. The CDR3 consists of 15 residues. CDR3 nucleotide sequence: TGTGCCAGCAGCCCGGGACTAGCGGTAACAACTGAGCAGTTCTTC. Amino acids: CASSPGLAVTTEQFF.

This clone has a count of ten or more. The V gene is TRBV18, the J gene TRBJ2-7, with 8 bases lining up with TRBD1. The CDR3 is 14 amino acids. Trimming at V came to 6 bases and at J to 5 bases, leaving 9 bases not matched to a gene. Per germline, CDR1 KGHSH and CDR2 LQKENI. In DNA form, the CDR3 reads TGTGCCAGCTCCCGGACAGGGTCGGTCGACGAGCAGTACTTC. Amino acid sequence: CASSRTGSVDEQYF.

This clone was picked up many times. The chain recombines TRBV28 with TRBJ2-1; possibly TRBD2 for D (6 bases). The length of the CDR3 is 15 residues. Trimming took off 8 bases at V and 0 bases at J, with 14 bases between the two ends. The germline V gene encodes CDR1 MDHEN and CDR2 SYDVKM. CDR3 nucleotide sequence: TGTGCCAGCTCTAGCGCTCCGAGCTCCTACAATGAGCAGTTCTTC. This sequence encodes CASSSAPSSYNEQFF.

This clone showed up many times. This chain links TRBV27 with TRBJ2-3; the match to TRBD2 covers 8 bases. Germline V gene sequence: CDR1 MNHEY, CDR2 SMNVEV (reference sequence). This CDR3 has 16 residues. After removal of 6 bases from V and 0 bases from J, the junction contained 8 bases not matched to a gene. CDR3 sequence: CASSHGLAVSTDTQYF. CDR3 nucleotide sequence: TGTGCCAGCAGCCACGGACTAGCCGTGAGCACAGATACGCAGTATTTT.

A word on this clone: A read error may explain this, as a much larger clone is one base away. V usage is TRBV9 and J usage is TRBJ2-2; weak D call: TRBD2 (6 bases). From germline, CDR1 is SGDLS and CDR2 YYNGEE. The CDR3 totals 14 residues. The V end was cut by 6 bases, the J end by 8 bases, with 17 bases between. This CDR3 reads CASIPYAAGGELFF. In nucleotides, the CDR3 is TGTGCCAGCATCCCATACGCGGCGGGAGGGGAGCTGTTTTTT.

This clone came up many times. Here the CDR3 reads CASSRDRGNEKLFF. Here the CDR3 DNA reads TGTGCCAGCAGCCGGGACAGGGGGAATGAAAAACTGTTTTTT. The rearrangement uses TRBV7-2 and TRBJ1-4; 11 nucleotides align to TRBD1. CDR3 length equals 14 residues. J lost 5 bases, V lost 5 bases, and 1 base had no gene match. The V gene's germline CDR1 is SGHTA and CDR2 FQGNSA.

This clone is medium-sized in the sample. This chain joins TRBV6-1 and TRBJ1-6; weak D call: TRBD1 (6 bases). CDR1 MNHNS and CDR2 SASEGT come from the germline V gene. This CDR3 has 14 amino acids. Between the trimmed V and J ends, which lost 10 bases and 5 bases, there was a span of 15 bases. This CDR3 is CATSAAGDNSPLHF. The CDR3 DNA sequence: TGTGCCACGTCCGCCGCAGGGGATAATTCACCCCTCCACTTT.

Ten or more counts support this clone. The chain combines TRBV5-1 with TRBJ2-7, with 9 positions matching TRBD2. CDR1 is SGHRS, CDR2 YFSETQ, per germline. V trimming: 5 bases; J trimming: 5 bases; junction bases outside the gene matches: 8. This CDR3 contains 14 residues. Here the CDR3 DNA reads TGCGCCAGCAGTTTTAGCGGGAGAGACAACGAGCAGTACTTC. Its protein product is CASSFSGRDNEQYF. Using reference TRBV5-1 and TRBJ2-7 for the parts outside the CDR3, the full variable domain is KAGVTQTPRYLIKTRGQQVTLSCSPISGHRSVSWYQQTPGQGLQFLFEYFSETQRNKGNFPGRFSGRQFSNSRSEMNVSTLELGDSALYLCASSFSGRDNEQYFGPGTRLTVT.

This clone was observed a few times. V and J are TRBV6-4 and TRBJ2-1; maybe TRBD2 (5 bases). CDR3 length: 15 amino acids. Per germline, CDR1 MRHNA and CDR2 SNTAGT. Trimming removed 4 bases at V and 9 bases at J, with 19 bases between. The DNA for the CDR3 is TGTGCCAGCAGTGGACTTGCGGAGGCGGTGGGTGAGCAGTTCTTC. Its protein product is CASSGLAEAVGEQFF.